This TCR beta chain stems from a study of CXCR3-negative and CXCR3-positive naive CD8 T cells. The overall study: The TRB read total, 120 million to 150 million, broke down to about 1.5 +/- 0.3 million reads per library. Study-wide results and limits: TRB CDR3s were more hydrophobic in CXCR3-positive than in CXCR3-negative naive cells.

Each TRB cDNA library was prepared by 5' RACE (with UMI labels). TCRdb reprocessed the 5' RACE reads; each CDR3 protein has one entry and no DNA is given. The data show approximately 100,000 distinct CDR3 sequences, and the top ten clones hold more than 0.3%. The CDR3 is made up of 12 amino acids. CD45RO-CCR7+CD27+CD95- was the phenotype of naive CD8+ T cells. As to this clonotype: Its specificity is not known.

This receptor was identified in a human donor in good health. Some clones in this sample may be carry-over from other donors' samples. The chain is built from TRBV12-3 or TRBV12-4 and TRBJ2-7. The sequenced material came from naive CXCR3+ CD8+ T cells from blood. Subset here: CD45RO-CCR7+CD27+CD95- naive CD8+ T cells expressing CXCR3 (TNR3+). Here the CDR3 reads CASSVVSVEQYF.